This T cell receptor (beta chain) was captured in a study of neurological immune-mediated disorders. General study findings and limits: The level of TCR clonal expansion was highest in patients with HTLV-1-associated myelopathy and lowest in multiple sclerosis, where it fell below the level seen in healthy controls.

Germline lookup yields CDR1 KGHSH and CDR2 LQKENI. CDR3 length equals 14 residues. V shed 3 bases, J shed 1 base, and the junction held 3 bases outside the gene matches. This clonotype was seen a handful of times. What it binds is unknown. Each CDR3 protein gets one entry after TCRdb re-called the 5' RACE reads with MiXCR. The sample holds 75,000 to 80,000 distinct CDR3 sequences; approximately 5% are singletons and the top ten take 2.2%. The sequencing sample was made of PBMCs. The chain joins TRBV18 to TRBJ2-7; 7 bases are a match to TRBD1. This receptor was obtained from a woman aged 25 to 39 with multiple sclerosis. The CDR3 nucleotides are TGTGCCAGCTCACCCAAGACAGGGTCCTACGAGCAGTACTTC. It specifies CASSPKTGSYEQYF. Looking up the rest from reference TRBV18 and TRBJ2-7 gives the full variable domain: NAGVMQNPRHLVRRRGQEARLRCSPMKGHSHVYWYRQLPEEGLKFMVYLQKENIIDESGMPKERFSAEFPKEGPSILRIQQVVRGDSAAYFCASSPKTGSYEQYFGPGTRLTVT.